This TCR beta chain was captured in a study of cytotoxic CD8 clonotypes in ibrutinib-treated CLL. Study summary: The response samples were taken once patients had been treated for a median of about 12 months, range 6 to 36.

V was shortened by 0 bases and J by 4 bases, with 13 bases between the two germline ends. CDR1 is SGDLS, CDR2 YYNGEE, per germline. The CDR3 sequence is 15 residues long. This clone has more than one count but fewer than ten. Here immunoSEQ multiplex PCR was the method, and the copy in TCRdb shows in-frame clones only, minus some. The sample has just over 200,000 clones, about three quarters seen once. The clonotype originates from a human donor with chronic lymphocytic leukemia. The V call is TRBV9, the J call TRBJ1-1; D is unclear. This specimen was PBMCs, taken after 12 months of ibrutinib treatment. CDR3 sequence: CASSVAAGSSTEAFF. The CDR3 DNA reads as TGTGCCAGCAGCGTAGCGGCGGGGAGTAGCACTGAAGCTTTCTTT.